The next 14 T cell receptor beta chains were all read from a single sample in a study of blood T cell repertoires in COVID-19. This table comes from immunoSEQ multiplex PCR, and its TCRdb copy is limited to in-frame clones, with some not included. The sample contains approximately 59,000 clones, 80% to 85% of which appear only once. Specimen: peripheral blood. These receptors were taken from a man aged 80 or over with acute or convalescent COVID-19.

With regard to this clone: A junction end diverges from the germline sequence, so it may reflect a read error. The chain combines TRBV7-7 with TRBJ2-5; 9 bases align to TRBD1. The CDR3 spans 15 residues. Germline CDR1 is SSHAT and CDR2 is FNYEAQ (reference sequence). The CDR3 sequence: CASSLGGTGQETQYF. The CDR3 DNA follows: TGTGCTAGCAGCTTAGGAGGGACAGGGCAAGAGACCCAGTACTTC.

V and J are TRBV6-5 and TRBJ1-6; weak D call: TRBD1 (5 bases). Germline V gives CDR1 MNHEY, CDR2 SVGAGI. The CDR3 sequence is 15 residues long. V lost 5 bases, J lost 5 bases, and 13 bases lay in between. This CDR3 is CASSLRTPDNSPLHF. CDR3 nucleotides: TGTGCCAGCAGTCTCCGGACACCCGATAATTCACCCCTCCACTTT.

The chain links TRBV5-1 to TRBJ2-7; TRBD2 matches at 10 bases. The CDR3 has 18 residues. The J segment lost 3 bases and the V segment lost 6 bases, leaving 18 bases of the junction unmatched. Germline loops: CDR1 SGHRS, CDR2 YFSETQ. The CDR3 reads CASTPGASGSSRLYEQYF. Here the CDR3 DNA reads TGCGCCAGCACCCCCGGGGCTAGCGGGAGTTCCCGACTCTACGAGCAGTACTTC.

The chain has TRBV5-1 and TRBJ2-7, with 8 bases fitting TRBD1. With V trimmed by 1 base and J by 6 bases, 6 bases remained unmatched. The CDR3 extends over 14 amino acids. In germline, CDR1 is SGHRS, CDR2 YFSETQ. Here the CDR3 DNA reads TGCGCCAGCAGCTTGACAGGGGGGAACCTCGAGCAGTACTTC. The encoded protein is CASSLTGGNLEQYF.

The V gene is TRBV20-1, the J gene TRBJ2-7; D may be TRBD1 (5 bases). The V and J ends lost 3 bases and 5 bases respectively, with 11 bases between them. CDR1 and CDR2 (germline): DFQATT, SNEGSKA (reference sequence). There are 12 residues in the CDR3. CDR3 protein: CSASTGPNEQYF. The CDR3 nucleotides are TGCAGTGCTAGTACAGGTCCCAACGAGCAGTACTTC.

With respect to this clone: Other DNA sequences in this sample translate to the same CDR3. This chain joins TRBV30 and TRBJ2-2; 12 bases fit TRBD2. V shed 5 bases and J 0 bases; nucleotides not matched to a gene: 4. From germline, CDR1 is GTSNPN and CDR2 SVGIG (reference sequence). The CDR3 runs to 16 residues. In DNA, the CDR3 is TGTGCCTGGGCGGGACTAGCGGGTGCGAACACCGGGGAGCTGTTTTTT. Its translation: CAWAGLAGANTGELFF.

The rearrangement links TRBV27 to TRBJ2-2; D is perhaps TRBD2 (7 bases). The CDR3 has 15 residues. Trimming took off 8 bases at V and 7 bases at J, with 20 bases between the two ends. Germline-derived CDR1 and CDR2 are MNHEY and SMNVEV (reference sequence). The CDR3 nucleotides are TGTGCCAGCCGACAGTTCGGGGGGCAGGGCGGGGAGCTGTTTTTT. Translating gives CASRQFGGQGGELFF.

The chain joins TRBV14 to TRBJ2-3; D gene ambiguous. The CDR3 is made up of 12 amino acids. Per the germline V gene, CDR1 is SGHDN and CDR2 is FVKESK. Trimming left V 4 bases short and J 8 bases short, with 10 bases between. CDR3 nucleotides: TGTGCCAGCAGCCCAGGTTTGGGTACGCAGTATTTT. Amino acids: CASSPGLGTQYF. The full variable domain, completed using reference TRBV14 and TRBJ2-3, is EAGVTQFPSHSVIEKGQTVTLRCDPISGHDNLYWYRRVMGKEIKFLLHFVKESKQDESGMPNNRFLAERTGGTYSTLKVQPAELEDSGVYFCASSPGLGTQYFGPGTRLTVL.

The J gene is TRBJ2-1, the V gene TRBV2; D is unresolved. Trimming took 7 bases from V and 8 from J, leaving 15 bases between them. Germline CDR1 SNHLY, CDR2 FYNNEI. This CDR3 spans 13 amino acids. CDR3: CASIAGVGDEQFF. The CDR3, as DNA: TGTGCCAGCATTGCAGGTGTGGGTGATGAGCAGTTCTTC.

This clone turned up a few times. The chain is built from TRBV4-1 and TRBJ2-2; D possibly corresponds to TRBD1 (7 bases). Germline CDR1 MGHRA, CDR2 YSYEKL. The CDR3 extends over 14 amino acids. Trimming left V 5 bases short and J 4 bases short, with 11 bases between. This chain's CDR3 is CASSVQGGTGELFF. In DNA form, the CDR3 reads TGCGCCAGCAGCGTCCAGGGGGGCACCGGGGAGCTGTTTTTT.

This sequence joins TRBV3-1 (or the pseudogene TRBV3-2) and TRBJ1-1; 8 nucleotides match TRBD1. J lost 6 bases, V lost 8 bases, and 8 bases had no gene match. CDR1 is LGHDT and CDR2 is YNNKEL in the germline V gene (reference sequence). The CDR3 consists of 13 residues. CDR3 nucleotides: TGTGCCAGCGGTAGGACAGGGAGGGCTGAAGCTTTCTTT. It encodes CASGRTGRAEAFF.

This clone has just one count. The chain couples TRBV3-1 (or the pseudogene TRBV3-2) to TRBJ2-2; D possibly corresponds to TRBD2 (6 bases). Germline lookup yields CDR1 LGHDT and CDR2 YNNKEL (reference sequence). This CDR3 contains 16 residues. Trimming removed 0 bases from V and 1 base from J, with 9 bases in between. The CDR3 spells CASSQDHSGNTGELFF. In nucleotides, the CDR3 is TGTGCCAGCAGCCAAGACCATAGCGGGAACACCGGGGAGCTGTTTTTT.

The chain has TRBV21-1 and TRBJ2-4; the table gives TRBD1 as D, unverified against the DNA. TRBV21-1 is a pseudogene segment. This CDR3 spans 16 amino acids. CDR3 in amino acids: CASSKAPDSKGDIQYF. In DNA, the CDR3 is TGTGCCAGCAGCAAAGCACCGGACAGTAAGGGCGACATTCAGTACTTC.

The chain recombines TRBV4-2 with TRBJ2-1, with D possibly matching TRBD2 (5 bases). Trimming pared 4 bases from V and 8 bases from J, leaving 21 bases between. CDR1 and CDR2 from the germline V gene are LGHNA and YNFKEQ. This CDR3 contains 16 residues. CDR3 bases: TGTGCCAGCAGCCTCACGGGTGGGCTAGCAACCTATGAGCAGTTCTTC. Translated, it gives CASSLTGGLATYEQFF.